The next 22 T cell receptor beta chains were all read from a single sample in a study of type 1 and type 2 diabetes patients. Amplification started from genomic DNA. Amplification of the beta chain CDR3 used 30 forward and 13 reverse multiplex primers. MiXCR was run by TCRdb on the multiplex PCR reads, yielding one entry per CDR3 protein. The sample has fewer than 300,000 distinct CDR3 sequences, more than 45% seen once; the top ten hold around 13%. Sequenced input: peripheral blood mononuclear cells (PBMCs). The receptors come from a man aged 18 to 29 with type 2 diabetes.

J is TRBJ2-7 and V is TRBV6-6; 8 nucleotides match TRBD2. Trimming at V came to 5 bases and at J to 5 bases, leaving 5 bases not matched to a gene. The CDR3 covers 13 residues. The germline gives CDR1 MNHNY, CDR2 SVGAGI (reference sequence). CDR3 in DNA: TGTGCCAGCAGTGACCCCGGGAGGGACGAGCAGTACTTC. The encoded protein is CASSDPGRDEQYF.

This clonotype came up a few times. The V and J genes are TRBV5-1 and TRBJ2-5; D not certain. CDR1 SGHRS and CDR2 YFSETQ come from the germline V gene. V dropped 4 bases and J dropped 4 bases, with 11 bases sitting between them. The CDR3 sequence is 13 residues long. The DNA of the CDR3 is TGCGCCAGCAGCCATCAGGTAGGAGAGACCCAGTACTTC. Protein sequence: CASSHQVGETQYF. The variable domain in full, with the rest retrieved from reference TRBV5-1 and TRBJ2-5, is KAGVTQTPRYLIKTRGQQVTLSCSPISGHRSVSWYQQTPGQGLQFLFEYFSETQRNKGNFPGRFSGRQFSNSRSEMNVSTLELGDSALYLCASSHQVGETQYFGPGTRLLVL.

The CDR3, as DNA: TGTGCCAGCAGTTTCGCTACGGACACCTACGAGCAGTACTTC. Encoded protein: CASSFATDTYEQYF. The rearrangement joins TRBV27 to TRBJ2-7; weak D call: TRBD1 (5 bases). Germline-derived CDR1 and CDR2 are MNHEY and SMNVEV (reference sequence). V gave up 3 bases and J gave up 2 bases, with 11 bases separating them. This CDR3 contains 14 residues.

The chain joins TRBV11-2 to TRBJ2-5; TRBD2 might be the D (5 bases). The CDR3 contains 15 residues. Trimming stripped 1 base from V and 5 bases from J, with 14 bases between. Germline-derived CDR1 and CDR2 are SGHAT and FQNNGV. The CDR3 loop is CASSLVSGMGETQYF. The CDR3 bases are TGTGCCAGCAGCTTAGTTTCGGGGATGGGGGAGACCCAGTACTTC.

The chain is built from TRBV20-1 and TRBJ1-1; D unresolved. Looked up from germline, CDR1 is DFQATT and CDR2 is SNEGSKA (reference sequence). The CDR3 covers 10 residues. Trimming stripped 5 bases from V and 4 bases from J, with 5 bases between. CDR3 sequence: CSARGTEAFF. CDR3 nucleotides: TGCAGTGCTCGCGGCACTGAAGCTTTCTTT.

There are many counts of this clonotype. The CDR3 DNA reads as TGTGCCAGCAGTTTGGAAGGGACAGCGAAGCGGACCCAGTACTTC. It yields the protein CASSLEGTAKRTQYF. This chain joins TRBV12-3 or TRBV12-4 and TRBJ2-5, with 7 bases that match TRBD1. Trimming removed 3 bases from V and 7 bases from J; junction bases left unmatched: 11. CDR3 length equals 15 residues.

This clonotype was counted between two and nine times. The V call is TRBV15, the J call TRBJ1-5, with 9 bases that match TRBD1. The CDR3 sequence is 13 residues long. V shed 8 bases and J 3 bases; nucleotides not matched to a gene: 2. Germline CDR1 is LNHNV and CDR2 is YYDKDF (reference sequence). The CDR3 loop is CATGTGHNQPQHF. CDR3 nucleotides: TGTGCCACCGGGACAGGGCACAATCAGCCCCAGCATTTT.

The chain has TRBV10-3 and TRBJ1-4, with unresolved D. Trimming took off 10 bases at V and 1 base at J, with 16 bases between the two ends. CDR3 length equals 15 residues. The germline V gene has CDR1 ENHRY and CDR2 SYGVKD. The CDR3 here is CASSDPTGTNEKLFF. CDR3 DNA: TGTGCCAGCTCGGACCCGACGGGAACTAATGAAAAACTGTTTTTT.

This clonotype was recorded a few times. V gene TRBV30 combines with J gene TRBJ2-1, with D perhaps TRBD2 (6 bases). Deletions cut 1 base from V and 15 bases from J, with 13 bases between. The V gene's germline CDR1 is GTSNPN and CDR2 SVGIG (reference sequence). The CDR3 runs to 11 residues. As DNA, the CDR3 is TGTGCCTGGAGTGGAGGACGGGGACTGTTCTTC. Translated: CAWSGGRGLFF.

Regarding this clonotype: This may be a read error, as it is one base from a much larger clone. This chain joins TRBV19 and TRBJ2-6, with a weak D call TRBD1 (5 bases). Germline V gives CDR1 LNHDA, CDR2 SQIVND (reference sequence). This CDR3 is built from 15 residues. The CDR3 protein is CATSPLNSGANALTF. The CDR3 nucleotides read TGTGCCACCAGCCCCTTAAACTCTGGGGCCAACGCCCTGACTTTC.

The V gene is TRBV5-1, the J gene TRBJ2-3, with 7 bases lining up with TRBD1. The CDR3 is 16 amino acids. J gave up 2 bases and V 0 bases, and 6 bases lay outside the gene matches. The V gene's germline CDR1 is SGHRS and CDR2 YFSETQ. The CDR3 is CASSLVPGQNTDTQYF. As DNA, the CDR3 is TGCGCCAGCAGCTTGGTACCGGGACAGAACACAGATACGCAGTATTTT.

The V gene is TRBV9, the J gene TRBJ1-6, with no clear D. The V end lost 4 bases, the J end lost 8 bases, and 19 bases lay between the germline ends. From germline, CDR1 is SGDLS and CDR2 YYNGEE. The CDR3 has 16 residues. CDR3 residues: CASSRTDGEPYSPLHF. The CDR3 nucleotides are TGTGCCAGCAGCCGAACCGACGGGGAACCCTATTCACCCCTCCACTTT.

This clonotype was seen ten or more times. The rearrangement links TRBV24-1 to TRBJ2-7, with D possibly being TRBD1 (5 bases). Germline V gene lookup returns CDR1 KGHDR and CDR2 SFDVKD. The CDR3 spans 12 residues. Trimming pared 5 bases from V and 3 bases from J, leaving 7 bases between. CDR3 sequence: CATSGDSYEQYF. CDR3 bases: TGTGCCACCAGTGGAGACAGCTACGAGCAGTACTTC.

This chain connects TRBV7-3 to TRBJ1-4; no clear D gene. CDR3 length: 14 amino acids. Trimming removed 4 bases at V and 0 bases at J, with 6 bases between. CDR1 is SGHTA, CDR2 FQGTGA, per germline. The CDR3: CASSYGTTNEKLFF. In DNA form, the CDR3 reads TGTGCCAGCAGCTACGGTACAACTAATGAAAAACTGTTTTTT.

The chain has TRBV30 and TRBJ1-5; TRBD1 matches 7 bases. Germline CDR1 and CDR2: GTSNPN and SVGIG (reference sequence). The J segment lost 2 bases and the V segment lost 7 bases, leaving 8 bases of the junction unmatched. This CDR3 comprises 14 residues. This CDR3 reads CASQTGDRNQPQHF. The CDR3, as DNA: TGTGCCTCCCAAACAGGGGATCGCAATCAGCCCCAGCATTTT.

V and J are TRBV29-1 and TRBJ1-1; D remains ambiguous. Germline V gene sequence: CDR1 SQVTM, CDR2 ANQGSEA. The CDR3 consists of 13 residues. Trimming removed 5 bases from V and 1 base from J, with 11 bases in between. Written as DNA, the CDR3 is TGCAGCGTTAGTGAGGGCAGGAACACTGAAGCTTTCTTT. Encoded protein: CSVSEGRNTEAFF.

Turning to this clonotype: A much larger clone lies a single base off, so this may be a read error. The J gene is TRBJ1-1, the V gene TRBV7-4, with D perhaps matching TRBD1 (6 bases). The V end lost 6 bases, the J end lost 1 base, and 9 bases lay between the germline ends. This CDR3 has 13 amino acids. Germline-derived CDR1 and CDR2 are SGHVT and SQSDAQ. The CDR3 is CASREDRNTEAFF. Here the CDR3 DNA reads TGTGCCAGCAGGGAGGACAGGAACACTGAAGCTTTCTTT.

This chain links TRBV7-2 with TRBJ2-1; a weak D match, TRBD1 (5 bases). This CDR3 has 15 residues. The germline V and J ends were trimmed by 3 bases and 1 base, with 10 bases remaining between them. In germline, CDR1 is SGHTA, CDR2 FQGNSA. The CDR3 DNA is TGTGCCAGCAGCTTGGGCAGGGTTTCCTACAATGAGCAGTTCTTC. Residues: CASSLGRVSYNEQFF.

The genes are TRBV19 and TRBJ1-2; tentatively, D is TRBD1 (6 bases). The V gene lost 11 bases and the J gene lost 1 base, with 11 bases spanning the gap. From germline, CDR1 is LNHDA and CDR2 SQIVND (reference sequence). CDR3 length equals 12 residues. CDR3: CAGRGYNYGYTF. CDR3 sequence (DNA): TGTGCCGGCAGGGGCTATAACTATGGCTACACCTTC. Full variable domain (missing parts from reference TRBV19 and TRBJ1-2): DGGITQSPKYLFRKEGQNVTLSCEQNLNHDAMYWYRQDPGQGLRLIYYSQIVNDFQKGDIAEGYSVSREKKESFPLTVTSAQKNPTAFYLCAGRGYNYGYTFGSGTRLTVV.

The chain employs TRBV20-1 and TRBJ2-5; D is ambiguous. The J call is doubtful: the DNA matches TRBJ2-1 better. The germline gives CDR1 DFQATT, CDR2 SNEGSKA (reference sequence). The CDR3 covers 14 residues. The CDR3 sequence is CSASPRLGIHEQFF. CDR3 nucleotide sequence: TGCAGTGCTAGCCCCCGATTAGGGATCCATGAGCAGTTCTTC.

This chain connects TRBV30 to TRBJ1-4; a possible D gene is TRBD1 (6 bases). The V gene lost 5 bases and the J gene lost 5 bases, with 18 bases spanning the gap. This CDR3 has 15 amino acids. From germline, CDR1 is GTSNPN and CDR2 SVGIG (reference sequence). CDR3 coding DNA: TGTGCCTGGTCTAACCCGGGGCAGGGGAATGAAAAACTGTTTTTT. Encoded protein: CAWSNPGQGNEKLFF.

The V gene is TRBV12-3 or TRBV12-4, the J gene TRBJ2-7, with a weak D call TRBD1 (5 bases). V shed 3 bases and J shed 2 bases, with 14 bases lying between them. This CDR3 is built from 15 residues. CDR3 nucleotide sequence: TGTGCCAGCAGTTTTGGGCAGGGTATCGCCTACGAGCAGTACTTC. Translating gives CASSFGQGIAYEQYF.